This record concerns one T cell receptor (beta chain) sequence. Its antigen is still unknown. From germline, CDR1 is SEHNR and CDR2 FQNEAQ (reference sequence). V gave up 0 bases and J gave up 3 bases, with 12 bases separating them. The CDR3 loop spans 15 amino acids. TCRdb ran MiXCR on the reads and lists one entry per CDR3 protein. The sample includes around 740,000 distinct CDR3 sequences, 35% of them seen just once. This entry is derived from a study of T cell repertoires in cytomegalovirus infection. Study-level findings and limits: The study found HLA-C-restricted CMV-specific TCR beta clonotypes dominating the ex vivo response. The cumulative frequency of public TCR beta families distinguished individuals who carried CMV together with the relevant HLA.

The chain links TRBV7-9 to TRBJ2-7; maybe TRBD1 (6 bases). The sequencing sample was made of PBMCs. This TCR came from a human donor in good health (CMV status not recorded). Some clones in this sample may be carry-over from other donors' samples. CDR3 nucleotide sequence: TGTGCCAGCAGCTTAGCCGAAACAGGGATCTACGAGCAGTACTTC. It yields the protein CASSLAETGIYEQYF.